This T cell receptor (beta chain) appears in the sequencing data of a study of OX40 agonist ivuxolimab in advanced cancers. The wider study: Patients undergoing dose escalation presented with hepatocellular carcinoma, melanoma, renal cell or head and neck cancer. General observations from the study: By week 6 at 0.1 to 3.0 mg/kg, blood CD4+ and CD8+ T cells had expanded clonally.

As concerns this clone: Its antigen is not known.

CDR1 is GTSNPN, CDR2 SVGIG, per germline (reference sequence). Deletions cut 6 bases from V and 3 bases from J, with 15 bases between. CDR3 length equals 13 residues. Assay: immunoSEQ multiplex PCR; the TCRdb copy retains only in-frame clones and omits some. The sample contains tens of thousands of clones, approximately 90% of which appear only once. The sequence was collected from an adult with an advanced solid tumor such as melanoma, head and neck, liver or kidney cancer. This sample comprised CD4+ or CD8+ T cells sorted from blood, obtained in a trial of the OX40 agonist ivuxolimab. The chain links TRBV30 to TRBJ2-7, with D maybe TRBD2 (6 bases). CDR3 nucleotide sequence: TGTGCCTGCGGAGGAGGGAGTGTCTACGAGCAGTACTTC. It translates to CACGGGSVYEQYF.